A single sample gave rise to the 8 T cell receptor beta chains below, sequenced in a study of T cell repertoires in cytomegalovirus infection. TCRdb independently ran MiXCR on the reads; one entry per CDR3 protein. The data contain around 900,000 distinct CDR3 sequences, around 29% of them singletons. The antigens of these receptors remain unknown. The material sequenced was cultured CD8+ T cells from PBMCs, taken from culture after CMV antigen stimulation. The source of these receptors is a human donor in good health (CMV status not recorded). Some clones in this sample may be carry-over from other donors' samples.

The gene calls are TRBV28 and TRBJ1-4; D gene uncertain. Germline loops: CDR1 MDHEN, CDR2 SYDVKM. This CDR3 has 14 amino acids. The ends were cut back, 5 bases at V and 8 bases at J, with 15 bases in the middle. The CDR3: CASSGLFRMEKLFF. CDR3 in DNA: TGTGCCAGCAGTGGGTTGTTCCGAATGGAAAAACTGTTTTTT. The full variable domain, rest sourced from reference TRBV28 and TRBJ1-4, is DVKVTQSSRYLVKRTGEKVFLECVQDMDHENMFWYRQDPGLGLRLIYFSYDVKMKEKGDIPEGYSVSREKKERFSLILESASTNQTSMYLCASSGLFRMEKLFFGSGTQLSVL.

This clonotype was detected only a few times. The V call is TRBV4-1, the J call TRBJ1-5, with TRBD1 as a possible D gene (5 bases). The V and J ends lost 6 bases and 1 base respectively, with 13 bases between them. The CDR3 length is 15 residues. Germline assignment: CDR1 MGHRA and CDR2 YSYEKL. CDR3 bases: TGCGCCAGCAGGTCTACTTCAGGGAGCAATCAGCCCCAGCATTTT. Residues: CASRSTSGSNQPQHF.

This chain connects TRBV2 to TRBJ2-7; D unclear. The V gene's germline CDR1 is SNHLY and CDR2 FYNNEI. V lost 4 bases, J lost 2 bases, and 21 bases lay in between. The CDR3 sequence is 17 residues long. This CDR3 is CASSGPHEAILTYEQYV. CDR3 nucleotide sequence: TGTGCCAGCAGTGGCCCCCACGAAGCAATACTAACCTACGAGCAGTACGTC.

About this clonotype itself: A read error may produce the germline difference seen at one junction end. This CDR3 is CASSAGQSLGNYDYTF. In DNA form, the CDR3 reads TGTGCCAGCAGCGCAGGACAGTCCCTCGGTAACTATGACTACACCTTC. This rearrangement joins TRBV7-6 to TRBJ1-2; tentatively, D is TRBD1 (6 bases). This CDR3 is 16 amino acids long. Germline lookup yields CDR1 SGHVS and CDR2 FNYEAQ.

This CDR3 reads CASSQGGARQPQHF. Here the CDR3 DNA reads TGTGCCAGCAGCCAAGGGGGGGCACGGCAGCCCCAGCATTTT. J is TRBJ1-5 and V is TRBV14, with D possibly being TRBD1 (6 bases). CDR3 length: 14 amino acids. Trimming removed 1 base from V and 7 bases from J, with 11 bases in between. The V gene's germline CDR1 is SGHDN and CDR2 FVKESK. The full variable domain, with the rest looked up from reference TRBV14 and TRBJ1-5, is EAGVTQFPSHSVIEKGQTVTLRCDPISGHDNLYWYRRVMGKEIKFLLHFVKESKQDESGMPNNRFLAERTGGTYSTLKVQPAELEDSGVYFCASSQGGARQPQHFGDGTRLSIL.

The chain recombines TRBV7-9 with TRBJ1-2; D gene ambiguous. V dropped 2 bases and J dropped 2 bases, with 9 bases sitting between them. The germline CDR1 and CDR2 sequences are SEHNR and FQNEAQ (reference sequence). The CDR3 is made up of 14 amino acids. The CDR3 loop is CASSLPNSNYGYTF. In DNA, the CDR3 is TGTGCCAGCAGCTTACCGAACAGCAACTATGGCTACACCTTC.

This clonotype appeared a few times. The rearrangement uses TRBV27 and TRBJ2-1; 10 bases match TRBD2. The germline V gene encodes CDR1 MNHEY and CDR2 SMNVEV (reference sequence). CDR3 length equals 16 residues. V dropped 1 base and J dropped 4; count of bases not matched to a gene: 4. CDR3 bases: TGTGCCAGCAGTTTATATAGCGGGGGGCCGTACAATGAGCAGTTCTTC. Its protein product is CASSLYSGGPYNEQFF.

This clonotype occurred a few times. The chain is built from TRBV12-3 or TRBV12-4 and TRBJ1-5; 7 positions match TRBD1. This CDR3 region has 14 residues. With V trimmed by 5 bases and J by 1 base, 2 bases remained unmatched. The CDR3 region is CASSQGVSNQPQHF. CDR3 DNA: TGTGCCAGCAGTCAGGGGGTAAGCAATCAGCCCCAGCATTTT.